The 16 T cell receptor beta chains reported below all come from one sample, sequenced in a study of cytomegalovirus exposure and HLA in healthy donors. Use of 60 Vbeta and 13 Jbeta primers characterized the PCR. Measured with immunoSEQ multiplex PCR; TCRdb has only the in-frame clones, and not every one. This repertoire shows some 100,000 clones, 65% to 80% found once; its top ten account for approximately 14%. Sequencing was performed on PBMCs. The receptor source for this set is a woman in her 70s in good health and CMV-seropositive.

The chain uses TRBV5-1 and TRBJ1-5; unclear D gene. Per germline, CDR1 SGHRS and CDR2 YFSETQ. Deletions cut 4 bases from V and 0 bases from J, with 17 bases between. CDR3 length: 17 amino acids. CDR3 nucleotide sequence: TGCGCCAGCAGCCCCGAGGGCCCAGCCTATAGCAATCAGCCCCAGCATTTT. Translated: CASSPEGPAYSNQPQHF.

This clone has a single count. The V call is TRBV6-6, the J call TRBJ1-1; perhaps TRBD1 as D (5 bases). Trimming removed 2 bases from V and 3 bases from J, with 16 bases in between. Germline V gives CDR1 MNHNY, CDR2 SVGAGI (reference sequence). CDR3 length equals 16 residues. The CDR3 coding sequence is TGTGCCAGCAGTTACGCCCCGGGGGTGAGAGACACTGAAGCTTTCTTT. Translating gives CASSYAPGVRDTEAFF.

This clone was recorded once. Written as DNA, the CDR3 is TGTGCCAGCAGCCTAGGCCAGACCACGATGCAGTACTTC. Translating it yields CASSLGQTTMQYF. The gene calls are TRBV7-3 and TRBJ2-7; D is ambiguous. The CDR3 is 13 amino acids. Germline V gene lookup returns CDR1 SGHTA and CDR2 FQGTGA. Trimming took off 5 bases at V and 9 bases at J, with 17 bases between the two ends.

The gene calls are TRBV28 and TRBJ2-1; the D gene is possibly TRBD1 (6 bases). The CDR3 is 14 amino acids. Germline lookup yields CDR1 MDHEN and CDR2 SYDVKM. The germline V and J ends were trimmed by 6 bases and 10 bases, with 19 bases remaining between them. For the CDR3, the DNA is TGTGCCAGCAGAGCCCTCCTCTTGGGGGCGGAGCAGTTCTTC. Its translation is CASRALLLGAEQFF.

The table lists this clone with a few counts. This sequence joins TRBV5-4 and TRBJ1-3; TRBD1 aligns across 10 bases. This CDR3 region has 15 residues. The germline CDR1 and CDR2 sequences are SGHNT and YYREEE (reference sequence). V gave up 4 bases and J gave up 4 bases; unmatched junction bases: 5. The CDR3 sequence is CASSLDRGLGNTIYF. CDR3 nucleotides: TGTGCCAGCAGCCTCGACAGGGGGCTCGGAAACACCATATATTTT.

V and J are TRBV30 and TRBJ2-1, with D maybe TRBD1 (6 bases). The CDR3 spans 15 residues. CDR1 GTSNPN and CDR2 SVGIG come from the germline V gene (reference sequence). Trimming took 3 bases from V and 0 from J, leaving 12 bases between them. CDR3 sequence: CAWRRGYSSYNEQFF. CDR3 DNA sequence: TGTGCCTGGAGGAGGGGGTACAGCTCCTACAATGAGCAGTTCTTC.

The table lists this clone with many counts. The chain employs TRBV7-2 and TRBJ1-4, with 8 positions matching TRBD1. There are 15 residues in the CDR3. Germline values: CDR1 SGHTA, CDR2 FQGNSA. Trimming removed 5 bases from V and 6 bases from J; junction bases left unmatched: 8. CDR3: CASSPGQGGYEKLFF. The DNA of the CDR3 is TGTGCCAGCAGCCCAGGACAGGGAGGCTATGAAAAACTGTTTTTT.

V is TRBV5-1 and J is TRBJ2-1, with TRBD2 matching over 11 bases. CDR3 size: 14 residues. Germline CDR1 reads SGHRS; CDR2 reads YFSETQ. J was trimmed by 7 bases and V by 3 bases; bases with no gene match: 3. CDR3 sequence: CASSSTSGRNEQFF. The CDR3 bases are TGCGCCAGCAGCTCCACTAGCGGGAGAAATGAGCAGTTCTTC.

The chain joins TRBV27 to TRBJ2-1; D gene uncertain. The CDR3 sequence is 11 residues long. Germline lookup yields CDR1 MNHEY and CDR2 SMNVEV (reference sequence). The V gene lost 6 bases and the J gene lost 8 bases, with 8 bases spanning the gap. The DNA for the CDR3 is TGTGCCAGCAGGAGGTACGATGAGCAGTTCTTC. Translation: CASRRYDEQFF.

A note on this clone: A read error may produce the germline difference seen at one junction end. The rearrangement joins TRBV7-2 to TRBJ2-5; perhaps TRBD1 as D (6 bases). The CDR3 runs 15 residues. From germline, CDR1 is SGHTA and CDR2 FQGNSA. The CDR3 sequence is CASRLVGATQETQYF. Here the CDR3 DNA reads TGTGCCAGCCGCTTGGTGGGGGCCACTCAAGAGACCCAGTACTTC.

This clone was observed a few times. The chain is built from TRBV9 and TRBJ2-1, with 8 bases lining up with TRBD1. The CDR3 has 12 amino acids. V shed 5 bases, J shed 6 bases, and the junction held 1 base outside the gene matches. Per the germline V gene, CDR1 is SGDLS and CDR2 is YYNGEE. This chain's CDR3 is CASSTGGNEQFF. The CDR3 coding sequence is TGTGCCAGCAGTACAGGGGGCAATGAGCAGTTCTTC.

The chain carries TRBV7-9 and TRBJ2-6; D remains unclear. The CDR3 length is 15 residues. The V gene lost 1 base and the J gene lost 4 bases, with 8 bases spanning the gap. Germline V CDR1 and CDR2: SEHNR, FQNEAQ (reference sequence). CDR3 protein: CASSLDLSGANVLTF. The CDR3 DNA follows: TGTGCCAGCAGCTTAGATCTTTCCGGGGCCAACGTCCTGACTTTC.

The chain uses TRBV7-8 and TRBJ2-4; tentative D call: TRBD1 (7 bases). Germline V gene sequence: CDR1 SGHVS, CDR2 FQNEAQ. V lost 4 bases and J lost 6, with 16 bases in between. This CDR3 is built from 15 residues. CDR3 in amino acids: CASSSIWQGGNIQYF. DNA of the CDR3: TGTGCCAGCAGCTCCATCTGGCAGGGGGGAAACATTCAGTACTTC.

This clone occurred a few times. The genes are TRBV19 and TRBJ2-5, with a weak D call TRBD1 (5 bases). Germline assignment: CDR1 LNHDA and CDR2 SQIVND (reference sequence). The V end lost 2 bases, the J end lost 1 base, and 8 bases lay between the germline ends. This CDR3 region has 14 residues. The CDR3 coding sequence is TGTGCCAGTAGTATACAGGGCCCCCAAGAGACCCAGTACTTC. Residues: CASSIQGPQETQYF.

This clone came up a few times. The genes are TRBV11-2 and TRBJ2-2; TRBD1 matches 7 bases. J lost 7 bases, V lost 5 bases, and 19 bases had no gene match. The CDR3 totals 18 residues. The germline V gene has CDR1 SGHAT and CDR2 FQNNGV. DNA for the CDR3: TGTGCCAGCAGCACTAGGGGCAGGGGGTGGAATCGCGACGGGGAGCTGTTTTTT. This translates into CASSTRGRGWNRDGELFF.

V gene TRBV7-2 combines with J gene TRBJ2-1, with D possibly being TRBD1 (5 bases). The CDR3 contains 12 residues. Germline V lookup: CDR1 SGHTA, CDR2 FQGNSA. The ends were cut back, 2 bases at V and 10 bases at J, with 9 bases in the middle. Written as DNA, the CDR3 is TGTGCCAGCAGCTTAAAACAGGCCGAGCAGTTCTTC. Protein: CASSLKQAEQFF.